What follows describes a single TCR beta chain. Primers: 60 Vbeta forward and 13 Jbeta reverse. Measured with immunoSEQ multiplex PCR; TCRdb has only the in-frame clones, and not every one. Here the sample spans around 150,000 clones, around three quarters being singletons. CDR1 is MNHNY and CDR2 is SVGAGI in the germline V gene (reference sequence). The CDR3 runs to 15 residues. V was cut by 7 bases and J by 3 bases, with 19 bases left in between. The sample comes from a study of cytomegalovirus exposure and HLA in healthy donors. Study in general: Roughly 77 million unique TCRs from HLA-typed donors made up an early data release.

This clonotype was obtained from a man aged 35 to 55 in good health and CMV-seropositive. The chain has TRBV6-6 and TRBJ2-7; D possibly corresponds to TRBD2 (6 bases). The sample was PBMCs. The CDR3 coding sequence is TGTGCCAGCATAGGTCGGGACTCCTCCCACTACGAGCAGTACTTC. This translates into CASIGRDSSHYEQYF.